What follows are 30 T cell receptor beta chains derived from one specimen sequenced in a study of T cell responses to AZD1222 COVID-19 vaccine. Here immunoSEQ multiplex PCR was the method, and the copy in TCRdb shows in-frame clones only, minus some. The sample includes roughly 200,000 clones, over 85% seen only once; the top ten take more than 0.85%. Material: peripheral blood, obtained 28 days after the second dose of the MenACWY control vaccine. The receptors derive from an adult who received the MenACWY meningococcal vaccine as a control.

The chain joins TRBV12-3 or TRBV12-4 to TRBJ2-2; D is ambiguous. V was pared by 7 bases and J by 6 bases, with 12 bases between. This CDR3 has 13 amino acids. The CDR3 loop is CASTALRAGELFF. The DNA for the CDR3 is TGTGCCAGCACCGCCTTAAGGGCCGGGGAGCTGTTTTTT.

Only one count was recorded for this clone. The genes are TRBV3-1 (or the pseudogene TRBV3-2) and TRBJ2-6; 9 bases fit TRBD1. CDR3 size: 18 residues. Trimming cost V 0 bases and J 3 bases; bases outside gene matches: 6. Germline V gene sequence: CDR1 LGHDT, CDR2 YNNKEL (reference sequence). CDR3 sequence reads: CASSQDRTGVRGANVLTF. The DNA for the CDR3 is TGTGCCAGCAGCCAAGATCGGACAGGGGTTCGTGGGGCCAACGTCCTGACTTTC.

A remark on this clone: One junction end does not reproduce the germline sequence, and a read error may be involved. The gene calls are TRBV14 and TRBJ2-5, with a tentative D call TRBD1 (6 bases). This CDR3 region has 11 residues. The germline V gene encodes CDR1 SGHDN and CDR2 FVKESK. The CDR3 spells CASNQQGPKYF. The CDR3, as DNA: TGTGCCAGCAACCAACAGGGACCTAAGTACTTC.

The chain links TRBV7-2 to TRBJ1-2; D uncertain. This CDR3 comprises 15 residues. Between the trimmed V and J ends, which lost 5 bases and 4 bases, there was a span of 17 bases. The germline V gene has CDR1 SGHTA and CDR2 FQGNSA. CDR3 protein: CASSPRGKQIYGYTF. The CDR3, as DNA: TGTGCCAGCAGCCCCCGTGGCAAGCAAATCTATGGCTACACCTTC.

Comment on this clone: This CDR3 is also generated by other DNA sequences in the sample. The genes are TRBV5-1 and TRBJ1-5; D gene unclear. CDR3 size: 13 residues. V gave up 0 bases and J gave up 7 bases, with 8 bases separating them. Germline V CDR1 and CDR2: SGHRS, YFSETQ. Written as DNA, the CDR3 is TGCGCCAGCAGCTTGGGGCCAGAACAGCCCCAGCATTTT. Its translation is CASSLGPEQPQHF.

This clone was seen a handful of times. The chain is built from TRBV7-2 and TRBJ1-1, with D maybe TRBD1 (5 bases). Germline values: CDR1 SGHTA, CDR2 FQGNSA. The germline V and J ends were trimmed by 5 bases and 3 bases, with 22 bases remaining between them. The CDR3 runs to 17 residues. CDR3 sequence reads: CASSPDARALTDTEAFF. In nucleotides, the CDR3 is TGTGCCAGCAGCCCAGACGCCAGGGCGCTTACTGACACTGAAGCTTTCTTT.

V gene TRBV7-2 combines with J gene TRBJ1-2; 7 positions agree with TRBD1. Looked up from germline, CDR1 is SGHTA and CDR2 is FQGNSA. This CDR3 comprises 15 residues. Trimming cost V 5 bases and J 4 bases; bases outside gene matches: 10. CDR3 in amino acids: CASSPGADRAYGYTF. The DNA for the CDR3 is TGTGCCAGCAGCCCAGGTGCTGACAGGGCCTATGGCTACACCTTC.

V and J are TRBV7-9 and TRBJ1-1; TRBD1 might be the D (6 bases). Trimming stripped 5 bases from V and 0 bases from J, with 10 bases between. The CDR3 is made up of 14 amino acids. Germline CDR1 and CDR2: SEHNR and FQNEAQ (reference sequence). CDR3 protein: CASSPGTLNTEAFF. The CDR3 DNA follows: TGTGCCAGCAGCCCCGGGACACTGAACACTGAAGCTTTCTTT.

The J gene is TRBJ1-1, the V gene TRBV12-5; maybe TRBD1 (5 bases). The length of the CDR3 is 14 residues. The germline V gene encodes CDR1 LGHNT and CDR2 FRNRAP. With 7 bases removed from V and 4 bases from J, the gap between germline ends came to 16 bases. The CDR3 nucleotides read TGTGCTAGTGCCCGACAGTCGACTGCCACTGAAGCTTTCTTT. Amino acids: CASARQSTATEAFF.

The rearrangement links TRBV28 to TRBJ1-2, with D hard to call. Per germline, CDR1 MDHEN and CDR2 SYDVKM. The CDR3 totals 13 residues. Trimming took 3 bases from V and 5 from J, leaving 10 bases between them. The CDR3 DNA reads TGTGCCAGCAGTTTGGAGGGTAGATATGGCTACACCTTC. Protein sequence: CASSLEGRYGYTF.

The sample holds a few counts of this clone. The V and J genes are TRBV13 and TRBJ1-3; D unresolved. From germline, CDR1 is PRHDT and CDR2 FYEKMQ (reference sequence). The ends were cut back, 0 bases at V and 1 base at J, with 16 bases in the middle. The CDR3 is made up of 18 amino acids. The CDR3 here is CASSLGLKGQASGNTIYF. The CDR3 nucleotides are TGTGCCAGCAGCTTAGGGCTTAAGGGCCAGGCTTCTGGAAACACCATATATTTT.

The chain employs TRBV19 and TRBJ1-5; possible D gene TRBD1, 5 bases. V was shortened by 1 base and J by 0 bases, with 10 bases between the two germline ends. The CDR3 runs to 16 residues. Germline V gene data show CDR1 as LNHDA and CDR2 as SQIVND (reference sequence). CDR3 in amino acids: CASSIGLGASNQPQHF. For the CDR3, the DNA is TGTGCCAGTAGTATAGGCCTCGGGGCTAGCAATCAGCCCCAGCATTTT.

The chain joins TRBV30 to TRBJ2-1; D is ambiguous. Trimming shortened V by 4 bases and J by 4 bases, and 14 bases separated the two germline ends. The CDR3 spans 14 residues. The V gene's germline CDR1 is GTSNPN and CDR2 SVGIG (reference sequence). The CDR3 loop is CAWKLSGSYNEQFF. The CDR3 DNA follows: TGTGCCTGGAAACTATCTGGGTCGTACAATGAGCAGTTCTTC.

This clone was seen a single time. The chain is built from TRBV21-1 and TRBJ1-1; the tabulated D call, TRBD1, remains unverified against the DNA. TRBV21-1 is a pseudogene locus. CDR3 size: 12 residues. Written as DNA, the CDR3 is TGCGACCTGGGCAGAATGAACACTGAAGCTTTCTTT. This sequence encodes CDLGRMNTEAFF.

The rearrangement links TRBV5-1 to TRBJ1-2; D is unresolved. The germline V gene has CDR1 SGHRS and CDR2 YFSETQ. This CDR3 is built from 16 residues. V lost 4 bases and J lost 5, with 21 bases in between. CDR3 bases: TGCGCCAGCAGCCCCCTCGGAACCCTTCGGGAGTATGGCTACACCTTC. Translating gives CASSPLGTLREYGYTF.

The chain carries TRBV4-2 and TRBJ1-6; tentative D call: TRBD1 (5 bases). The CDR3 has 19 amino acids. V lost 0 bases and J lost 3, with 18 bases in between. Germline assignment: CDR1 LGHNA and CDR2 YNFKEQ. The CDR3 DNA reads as TGTGCCAGCAGCCAAGATTGGGGGGTGGGGGGTTTCTATAATTCACCCCTCCACTTT. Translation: CASSQDWGVGGFYNSPLHF.

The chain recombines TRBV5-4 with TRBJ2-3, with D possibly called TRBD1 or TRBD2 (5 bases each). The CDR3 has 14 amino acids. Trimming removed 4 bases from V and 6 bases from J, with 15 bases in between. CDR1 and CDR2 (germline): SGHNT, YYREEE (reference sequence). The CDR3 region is CASSPWTTGDTQYF. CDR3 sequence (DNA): TGTGCCAGCAGCCCATGGACAACGGGGGATACGCAGTATTTT.

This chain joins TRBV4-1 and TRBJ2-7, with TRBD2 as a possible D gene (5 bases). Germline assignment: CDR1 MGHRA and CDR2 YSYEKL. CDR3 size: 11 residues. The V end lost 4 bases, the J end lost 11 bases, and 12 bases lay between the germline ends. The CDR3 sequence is CASSRGAEKYF. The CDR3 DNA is TGCGCCAGCAGCCGGGGAGCGGAAAAGTACTTC.

The CDR3 sequence is CASSWNNEQFF. CDR3 in DNA: TGTGCCAGCAGCTGGAACAATGAGCAGTTCTTC. The chain joins TRBV11-3 to TRBJ2-1; D is uncertain. This CDR3 has 11 residues. Germline V gene data show CDR1 as SGHNT and CDR2 as YENEEA. The V end was cut by 4 bases, the J end by 5 bases, with 3 bases between.

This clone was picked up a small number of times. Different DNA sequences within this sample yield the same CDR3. In DNA form, the CDR3 reads TGCGCCAGCAGCTTAGGGCAACCCTCTGGAAACACCATATATTTT. Translated, it gives CASSLGQPSGNTIYF. The gene calls are TRBV5-1 and TRBJ1-3, with D hard to call. There are 15 residues in the CDR3. Trimming took off 2 bases at V and 0 bases at J, with 9 bases between the two ends. The V gene's germline CDR1 is SGHRS and CDR2 YFSETQ.

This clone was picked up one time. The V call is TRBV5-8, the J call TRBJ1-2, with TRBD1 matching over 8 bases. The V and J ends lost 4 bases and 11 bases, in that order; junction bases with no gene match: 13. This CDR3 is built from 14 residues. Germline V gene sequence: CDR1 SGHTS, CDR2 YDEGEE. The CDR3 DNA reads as TGTGCCAGCAGCCCCCAGGGGGCAGGGGATCTTTACACCTTC. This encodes CASSPQGAGDLYTF.

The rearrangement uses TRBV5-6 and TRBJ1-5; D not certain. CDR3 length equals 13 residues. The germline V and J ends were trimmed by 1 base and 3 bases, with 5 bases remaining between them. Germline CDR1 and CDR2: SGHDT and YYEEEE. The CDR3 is CASSLQNNQPQHF. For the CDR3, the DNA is TGTGCCAGCAGCTTGCAGAACAATCAGCCCCAGCATTTT.

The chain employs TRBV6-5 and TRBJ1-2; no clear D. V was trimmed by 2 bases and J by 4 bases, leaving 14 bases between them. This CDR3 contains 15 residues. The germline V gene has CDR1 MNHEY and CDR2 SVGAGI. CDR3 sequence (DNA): TGTGCCAGCAGTTACGACGTCCGGGCTAGCTATGGCTACACCTTC. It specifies CASSYDVRASYGYTF.

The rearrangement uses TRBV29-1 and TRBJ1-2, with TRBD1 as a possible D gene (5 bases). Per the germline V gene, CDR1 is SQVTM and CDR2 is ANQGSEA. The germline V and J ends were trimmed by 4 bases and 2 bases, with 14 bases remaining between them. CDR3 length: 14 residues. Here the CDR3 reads CSVGQGSGNYGYTF. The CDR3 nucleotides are TGCAGCGTTGGGCAGGGCTCCGGGAACTATGGCTACACCTTC.

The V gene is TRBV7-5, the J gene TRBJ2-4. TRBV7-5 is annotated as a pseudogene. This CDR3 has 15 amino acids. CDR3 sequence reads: CVRSLRGVVKNIQYF. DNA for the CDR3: TGTGTCAGAAGCTTACGAGGGGTGGTCAAAAACATTCAGTACTTC.

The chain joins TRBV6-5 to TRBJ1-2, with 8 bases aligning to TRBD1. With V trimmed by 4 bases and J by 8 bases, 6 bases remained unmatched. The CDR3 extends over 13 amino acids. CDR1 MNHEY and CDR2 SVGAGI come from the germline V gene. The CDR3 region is CASSFDRGGGYTF. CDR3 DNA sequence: TGTGCCAGCAGTTTTGACAGGGGAGGGGGCTACACCTTC.

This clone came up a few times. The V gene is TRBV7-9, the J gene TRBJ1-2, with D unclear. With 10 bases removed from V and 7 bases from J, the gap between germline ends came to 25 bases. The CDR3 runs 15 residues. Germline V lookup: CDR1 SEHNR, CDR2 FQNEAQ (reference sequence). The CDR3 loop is CATPMGAGLARGYTF. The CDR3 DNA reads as TGTGCCACGCCGATGGGAGCTGGGTTAGCACGTGGCTACACCTTC.

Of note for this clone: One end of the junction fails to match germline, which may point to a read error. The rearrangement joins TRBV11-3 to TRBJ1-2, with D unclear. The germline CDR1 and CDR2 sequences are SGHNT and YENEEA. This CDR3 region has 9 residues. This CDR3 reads CASSPPGNF. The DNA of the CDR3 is TGTGCCAGCAGCCCTCCAGGAAACTTC. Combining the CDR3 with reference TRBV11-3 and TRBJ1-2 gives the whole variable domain EAGVVQSPRYKIIEKKQPVAFWCNPISGHNTLYWYLQNLGQGPELLIRYENEEAVDDSQLPKDRFSAERLKGVDSTLKIQPAELGDSAVYLCASSPPGNFGSGTRLTVV.

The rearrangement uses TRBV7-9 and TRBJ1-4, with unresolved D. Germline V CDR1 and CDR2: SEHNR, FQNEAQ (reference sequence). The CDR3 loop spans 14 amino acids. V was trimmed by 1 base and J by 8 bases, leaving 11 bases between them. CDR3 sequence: CASSLDGLREKLFF. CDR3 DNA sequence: TGTGCCAGCAGCTTAGACGGGTTAAGGGAAAAACTGTTTTTT.

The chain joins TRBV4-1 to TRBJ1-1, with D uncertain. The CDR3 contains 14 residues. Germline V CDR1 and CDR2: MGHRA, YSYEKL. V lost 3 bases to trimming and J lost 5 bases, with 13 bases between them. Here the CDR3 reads CASSQVTLRTEAFF. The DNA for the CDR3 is TGCGCCAGCAGCCAGGTCACCTTGAGAACTGAAGCTTTCTTT.